A selection of T cell receptor beta chains follows, all from one sample in a study of blood T cells in healthy people across ages. TCRdb used MiXCR to reprocess the 5' RACE reads, holding one entry per CDR3 protein. The sample contains around 1.5 million distinct CDR3 sequences, 42% of which appear only once. What was sequenced was blood. All receptors derive from a woman aged 18-30 years in good health. The CDR3 runs from the conserved cysteine through the conserved F or W. Each record gives: CDR3 length, D gene, V gene, J gene, clone size, CDR3 protein, CDR3 DNA. D genes are given only for firm matches. Part of the rows lack a size; the others show once, few, many or a class for expanded clones.

16,.,TRBV29-1,TRBJ2-1,.,CSVEDPLAGNYNEQFF,TGCAGCGTTGAAGATCCTCTTGCAGGGAACTACAATGAGCAGTTCTTC
12,.,TRBV25-1,TRBJ1-2,many,CASMRRGYGYTF,TGTGCCAGCATGCGCCGGGGTTATGGCTACACCTTC
14,.,TRBV2,TRBJ2-1,.,CASSDGTTFNEQFF,TGTGCCAGCAGTGACGGCACTACCTTCAATGAGCAGTTCTTC
16,TRBD1,TRBV6-6,TRBJ1-5,.,CASSYSTGGRDQPQHF,TGTGCCAGCAGTTACTCGACAGGGGGTCGGGATCAGCCCCAGCATTTT
16,TRBD2,TRBV25-1,TRBJ2-7,.,CASSEYLASGSYEQYF,TGTGCCAGCAGTGAATATTTGGCTAGCGGCTCCTACGAGCAGTACTTC
16,.,TRBV25-1,TRBJ2-4,few,CASTSRLFGNKNIQYF,TGTGCCAGCACTTCTAGGCTTTTCGGGAACAAAAACATTCAGTACTTC
17,.,TRBV2,TRBJ2-3,few,CASIRTDLAQFTDTQYF,TGTGCCAGCATTCGAACCGACTTAGCCCAATTCACAGATACGCAGTATTTT
12,.,TRBV20-1,TRBJ2-5,few,CSAGGRRETQYF,TGCAGTGCTGGGGGCAGGCGGGAGACCCAGTACTTC
14,TRBD2,TRBV7-3,TRBJ2-1,.,CASSARGGYNEQFF,TGTGCCAGCAGCGCTCGGGGGGGTTACAATGAGCAGTTCTTC
15,.,TRBV2,TRBJ2-1,few,CASSESGRSYNEQFF,TGTGCCAGCAGTGAAAGCGGGCGCTCCTACAATGAGCAGTTCTTC